This TCR beta chain was profiled in a study of shared clonotypes between healthy human individuals. Sequencing was performed with immunoSEQ multiplex PCR; in TCRdb, only in-frame clones are kept and a portion is missing. The table has 850,000 to 1,100,000 clones, roughly 77% seen once. This clone was counted a single time. The CDR3 has 12 amino acids. Germline assignment: CDR1 KGHSH and CDR2 LQKENI. V was shortened by 5 bases and J by 10 bases, with 12 bases between the two germline ends. The sample comprised memory CD4+ T cells from PBMCs. Subset meaning: CD45RA-negative fraction. V is TRBV18 and J is TRBJ2-1; D is possibly TRBD1 (6 bases). This sequence was found in a man between 18 and 35 years old in good health. Some clones in this sample may be carry-over from other donors' samples. The CDR3, as DNA: TGTGCCAGCTCAACACAGGGAAACGAGCAGTTCTTC. Translating gives CASSTQGNEQFF.